This T cell receptor beta chain originates from a study of regulatory T cells in long-lasting Graves disease. This clonotype was detected a few times. Construction of the TCR beta libraries employed iRepertoire HTBI primers in conjunction with Arm-PCR of CDR3 regions. TCRdb reanalysed the multiplex PCR reads using MiXCR and keeps one entry per CDR3 protein. This table holds more than 300,000 distinct CDR3 sequences, about a sixth found once. Time point in this sample: newly diagnosed GD, antithyroid drugs for less than 3 months. Researchers made the TCR library from RNA that was extracted from PBMCs. After removal of 5 bases from V and 1 base from J, the junction contained 23 bases not matched to a gene. CDR3 length: 21 residues.

Material: peripheral blood mononuclear cells (PBMCs), obtained at new diagnosis, from a patient treated with antithyroid drugs. This chain joins TRBV12-3 or TRBV12-4 and TRBJ1-2; 9 bases agree with TRBD1. This receptor was taken from a female donor with Graves disease. The chain's CDR3 is CASSQAGQGRLFYTINYGYTF. The CDR3 bases are TGTGCCAGCAGTCAAGCTGGACAGGGGAGGCTTTTCTATACTATTAACTATGGCTACACCTTC.